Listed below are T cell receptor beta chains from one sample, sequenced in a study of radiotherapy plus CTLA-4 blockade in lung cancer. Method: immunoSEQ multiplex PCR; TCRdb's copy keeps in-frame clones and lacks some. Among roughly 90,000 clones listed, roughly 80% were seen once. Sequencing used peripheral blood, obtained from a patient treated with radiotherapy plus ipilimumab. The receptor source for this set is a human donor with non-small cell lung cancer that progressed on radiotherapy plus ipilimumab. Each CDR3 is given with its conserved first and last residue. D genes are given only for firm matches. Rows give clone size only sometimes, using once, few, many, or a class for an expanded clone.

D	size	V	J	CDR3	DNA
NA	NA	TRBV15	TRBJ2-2	CATSKREGFPGELFF	TGTGCCACCAGCAAACGTGAAGGGTTTCCCGGGGAGCTGTTTTTT
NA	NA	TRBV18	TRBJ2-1	CASSPGQFSEQFF	TGTGCCAGCTCACCGGGGCAGTTTTCCGAGCAGTTCTTC
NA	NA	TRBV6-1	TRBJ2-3	CATRVYTGGPDTQYF	TGTGCCACCCGCGTGTATACCGGAGGGCCAGATACGCAGTATTTT
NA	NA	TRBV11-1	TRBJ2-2	CASSLLGFNTGELFF	TGTGCCAGCAGCTTATTAGGTTTTAACACCGGGGAGCTGTTTTTT
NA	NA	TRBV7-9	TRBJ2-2	CASSLLGDRELFF	TGTGCCAGCAGCTTATTGGGCGACCGGGAGTTGTTTTTT
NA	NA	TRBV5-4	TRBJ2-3	CASSVGGTATDTQYF	TGTGCCAGCAGCGTAGGGGGGACAGCCACAGATACGCAGTATTTT
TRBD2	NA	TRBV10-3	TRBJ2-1	CAISPSGLDNEQFF	TGTGCCATCAGTCCTTCCGGACTAGACAATGAGCAGTTCTTC
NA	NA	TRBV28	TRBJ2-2	CASSLGGGGFDSGELFF	TGTGCCAGCAGTTTGGGTGGGGGCGGATTTGATTCCGGGGAGCTGTTTTTT
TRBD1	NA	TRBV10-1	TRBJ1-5	CASSDRGNQPQHF	TGCGCCAGCAGTGACAGGGGGAATCAGCCCCAGCATTTT
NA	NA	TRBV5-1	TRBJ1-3	CASSLGQSGNTIYF	TGCGCCAGCAGCCTAGGACAGTCTGGAAACACCATATATTTT
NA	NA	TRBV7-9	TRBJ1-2	CASSIENRDGYTF	TGTGCCAGCAGCATAGAAAACAGGGATGGCTACACCTTC
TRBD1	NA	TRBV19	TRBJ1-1	CASSIRGTGNTEAFF	TGTGCCAGTAGTATCCGGGGGACAGGGAACACTGAAGCTTTCTTT
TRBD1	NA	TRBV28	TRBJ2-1	CASNPPGQGASEQFF	TGTGCCAGCAATCCTCCGGGACAGGGGGCATCTGAGCAGTTCTTC
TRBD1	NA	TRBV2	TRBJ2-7	CASRPQGSYEQYF	TGTGCCAGCAGACCACAGGGGTCCTACGAGCAGTACTTC
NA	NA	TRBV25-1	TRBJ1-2	CASSDANYGYTF	TGTGCCAGCAGTGACGCTAACTATGGCTACACCTTC
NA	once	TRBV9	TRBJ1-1	CASSVSTGNTEAFF	TGTGCCAGCAGCGTATCCACGGGGAACACTGAAGCTTTCTTT
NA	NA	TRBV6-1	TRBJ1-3	CASSEPGAGNTIYF	TGTGCCAGCAGTGAACCAGGGGCTGGAAACACCATATATTTT
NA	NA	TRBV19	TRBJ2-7	CASSILGRTYEQYF	TGTGCCAGTAGTATACTGGGTCGAACCTACGAGCAGTACTTC
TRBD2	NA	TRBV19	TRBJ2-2	CASRPGREPTGELFF	TGTGCCAGTCGTCCCGGGCGGGAGCCCACCGGGGAGCTGTTTTTT
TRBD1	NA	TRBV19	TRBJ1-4	CASSMQGAPPGEKLFF	TGTGCCAGTAGTATGCAGGGGGCGCCGCCTGGGGAAAAACTGTTTTTT
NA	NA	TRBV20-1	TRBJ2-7	CSARDSNEQYF	TGCAGTGCTAGAGATTCAAACGAGCAGTACTTC
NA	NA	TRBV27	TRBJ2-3	CASSPPSGTTIDTQYF	TGTGCCAGCAGTCCCCCCTCAGGGACCACGATAGATACGCAGTATTTT
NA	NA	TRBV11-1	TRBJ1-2	CASSAPRQAAAGFSGYTF	TGTGCCAGCAGCGCCCCCCGGCAGGCCGCCGCGGGTTTTTCGGGCTACACCTTC
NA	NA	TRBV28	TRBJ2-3	CASSFEQGASGSGTDTQYF	TGTGCCAGCAGTTTTGAACAGGGGGCTAGCGGGAGTGGGACAGATACGCAGTATTTT
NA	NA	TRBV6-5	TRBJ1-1	CASRTATPGRTEAFF	TGTGCCAGCAGGACGGCCACTCCAGGAAGGACTGAAGCTTTCTTT
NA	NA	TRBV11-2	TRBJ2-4	CASSLSPGQLAKNIQYF	TGTGCCAGCAGCCTGTCCCCCGGACAACTAGCCAAAAACATTCAGTACTTC
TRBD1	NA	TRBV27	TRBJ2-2	CASRQGTNTGELFF	TGTGCCAGCAGACAGGGGACGAACACCGGGGAGCTGTTTTTT
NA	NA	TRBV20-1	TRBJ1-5	CSAQGLQPQHF	TGCAGTGCACAGGGTCTTCAGCCCCAGCATTTT
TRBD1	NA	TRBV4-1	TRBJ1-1	CASSQDLGRGRDEAFF	TGCGCCAGCAGCCAAGATCTAGGGAGGGGGCGAGATGAAGCTTTCTTT
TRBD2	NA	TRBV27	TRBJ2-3	CASRPNIAGSFTDTQYF	TGTGCCAGCAGACCAAATATAGCGGGGTCCTTCACAGATACGCAGTATTTT
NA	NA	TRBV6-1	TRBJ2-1	CASSQDWSSYNEQFF	TGTGCCAGCAGCCAAGACTGGAGCTCCTACAATGAGCAGTTCTTC
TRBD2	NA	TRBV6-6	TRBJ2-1	CASSPAPGLAYNEQFF	TGTGCCAGCAGCCCCGCACCGGGACTAGCGTACAATGAGCAGTTCTTC
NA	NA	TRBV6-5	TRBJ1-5	CASSMGEGGNQPQHF	TGTGCCAGCAGTATGGGAGAGGGGGGCAATCAGCCCCAGCATTTT
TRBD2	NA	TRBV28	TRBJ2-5	CASSPGLDLQETQYF	TGTGCCAGCAGTCCCGGACTAGACCTCCAAGAGACCCAGTACTTC
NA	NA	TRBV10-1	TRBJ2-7	CASSGTDSYEQYF	TGCGCCAGCAGTGGGACAGATTCCTACGAGCAGTACTTC
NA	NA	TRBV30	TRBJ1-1	CAWKKEMLNTEAFF	TGTGCCTGGAAGAAGGAGATGCTGAACACTGAAGCTTTCTTT
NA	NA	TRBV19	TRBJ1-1	CASSIEGGNTEAFF	TGTGCCAGTAGTATAGAGGGCGGAAACACTGAAGCTTTCTTT
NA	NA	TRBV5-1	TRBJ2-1	CASSWSSTPNNEQFF	TGCGCCAGCAGCTGGTCTAGTACCCCGAACAATGAGCAGTTCTTC